This TCR beta chain is drawn from a study of blood T cell repertoires in COVID-19. The data were produced by immunoSEQ multiplex PCR, yet TCRdb's version contains in-frame clones alone and is incomplete. In the table there are some 240,000 clones, around 86% of which are singletons. Germline CDR1 and CDR2: SGHVS and FNYEAQ. This CDR3 spans 12 amino acids. Trimming pared 4 bases from V and 5 bases from J, leaving 8 bases between. The TCR comes from a man between 60 and 75 years old who had recovered from COVID-19. The rearrangement joins TRBV7-6 to TRBJ2-5; D perhaps matches TRBD2 (6 bases). The sample taken for sequencing was peripheral blood. The CDR3 region is CASSWGVETQYF. For the CDR3, the DNA is TGTGCCAGCAGCTGGGGGGTGGAGACCCAGTACTTC.